Shown below are 4 T cell receptor beta chains from a single sample sequenced in a study of blood T cell repertoires in COVID-19. Method: immunoSEQ multiplex PCR; TCRdb's copy keeps in-frame clones and lacks some. The data contain roughly 6,100 clones, under 95% of them singletons. What was sequenced was peripheral blood. These receptors were obtained from a human donor in a cohort sampled during active COVID-19.

This chain connects TRBV6-9 to TRBJ1-2; a possible D gene is TRBD1 (5 bases). CDR1 and CDR2 (germline): MNHGY, SVAAGI. V lost 4 bases and J 2 bases, leaving 5 bases between the germline ends. The length of the CDR3 is 12 residues. CDR3 in amino acids: CASSWTNYGYTF. The CDR3 coding sequence is TGTGCCAGCAGTTGGACAAACTATGGCTACACCTTC.

The rearrangement uses TRBV6-6 and TRBJ1-2, with 7 bases lining up with TRBD1. Germline V CDR1 and CDR2: MNHNY, SVGAGI (reference sequence). Germline trimming cut 9 bases from V and 4 bases from J; bases unmatched to any gene: 5. This CDR3 comprises 12 residues. The CDR3 reads CASGGTVYGYTF. CDR3 nucleotides: TGTGCCAGTGGGGGGACAGTCTATGGCTACACCTTC.

This chain connects TRBV19 to TRBJ2-4, with 9 bases fitting TRBD1. Trimming removed 11 bases from V and 7 bases from J; junction bases left unmatched: 9. Germline CDR1 reads LNHDA; CDR2 reads SQIVND (reference sequence). This CDR3 has 13 residues. The CDR3 sequence: CACCSGQGNIQYF. The CDR3 DNA follows: TGTGCCTGCTGCTCAGGACAGGGGAACATTCAGTACTTC.

This sequence joins TRBV5-5 and TRBJ2-7; a possible D gene is TRBD2 (5 bases). The V end was cut by 1 base, the J end by 3 bases, with 11 bases between. Per germline, CDR1 SGHKS and CDR2 YYEKEE (reference sequence). The CDR3 is made up of 14 amino acids. The CDR3 protein is CASSLIAGIYEQYF. The CDR3 nucleotides are TGTGCCAGCAGCTTGATTGCGGGCATCTACGAGCAGTACTTC. The whole variable domain, remainder taken from reference TRBV5-5 and TRBJ2-7, is DAGVTQSPTHLIKTRGQQVTLRCSPISGHKSVSWYQQVLGQGPQFIFQYYEKEERGRGNFPDRFSARQFPNYSSELNVNALLLGDSALYLCASSLIAGIYEQYFGPGTRLTVT.